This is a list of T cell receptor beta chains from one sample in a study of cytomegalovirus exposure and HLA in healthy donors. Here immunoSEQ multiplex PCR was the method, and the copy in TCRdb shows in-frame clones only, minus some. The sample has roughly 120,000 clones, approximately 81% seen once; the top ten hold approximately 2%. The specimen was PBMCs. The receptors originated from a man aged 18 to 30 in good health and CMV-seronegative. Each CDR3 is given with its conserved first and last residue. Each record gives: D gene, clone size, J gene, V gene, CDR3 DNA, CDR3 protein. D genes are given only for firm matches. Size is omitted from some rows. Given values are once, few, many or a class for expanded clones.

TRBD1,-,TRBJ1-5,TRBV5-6,TGTGCCAGCAGCTTTTACAGGGGCGCGGGAAGCTCGCCCCAGCATTTT,CASSFYRGAGSSPQHF
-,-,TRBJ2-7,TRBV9,TGTGCCAGCAGCGTGAGCTTCGGGACATCGGTATTTCACGAGCAGTACTTC,CASSVSFGTSVFHEQYF
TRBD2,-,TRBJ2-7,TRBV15,TGTGCCACCGGGGGGGAGGGCTACGAGCAGTACTTC,CATGGEGYEQYF
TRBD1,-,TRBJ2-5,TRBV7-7,TGTGCTAGCTCGACAGGGGCAATCCAAGAGACCCAGTACTTC,CASSTGAIQETQYF
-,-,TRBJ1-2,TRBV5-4,TGTGCCAGCAGCTTGGTCGGAGTAACAGGCTACACCTTC,CASSLVGVTGYTF
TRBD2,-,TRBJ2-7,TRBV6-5,TGTGCCAGCTGGGGGGGCGGGAGGAACGAGCAGTACTTC,CASWGGGRNEQYF
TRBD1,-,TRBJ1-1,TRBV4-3,TGCGCCAGCAGCCACAAACAGGGGACGAACCCTGAAGCTTTCTTT,CASSHKQGTNPEAFF
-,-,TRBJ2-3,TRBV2,TGTGCCAGCAAAGCTAGTCTTAGTTCAGATACGCAGTATTTT,CASKASLSSDTQYF
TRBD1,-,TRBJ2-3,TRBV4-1,TGCGCCAGCAGCCAAGATCCAAGGGACAGGGGCACAGATACGCAGTATTTT,CASSQDPRDRGTDTQYF
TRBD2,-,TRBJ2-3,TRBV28,TGTGCCAGCAGCCCCCCCCAGGGTAGCGGGAATACAGATACGCAGTATTTT,CASSPPQGSGNTDTQYF
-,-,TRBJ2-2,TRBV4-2,TGTGCCAGCAGCCCATCTATACCCGGGGAGCTGTTTTTT,CASSPSIPGELFF
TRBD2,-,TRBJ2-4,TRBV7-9,TGTGCCAGCAGCTTGGGGCAAGCGGGGGTAGACATTCAGTACTTC,CASSLGQAGVDIQYF
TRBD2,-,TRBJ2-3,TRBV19,TGTGCCAGTAGTATAGATGAGGAGCGGGACTCGACAGATACGCAGTATTTT,CASSIDEERDSTDTQYF
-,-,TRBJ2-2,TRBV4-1,TGCGCCAGCAGCCAAGAATACAGGGCCACCGGGGAGCTGTTTTTT,CASSQEYRATGELFF
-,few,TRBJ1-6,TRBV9,TGTGCCAGCAGCGTAGATGGGGCAGTAGGCTCACCCCTCCACTTT,CASSVDGAVGSPLHF
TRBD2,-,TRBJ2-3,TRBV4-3,TGCGCCAGCGGGCTAGCGGGTGCAGATACGCAGTATTTT,CASGLAGADTQYF
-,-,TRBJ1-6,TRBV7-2,TGTGCCAGCAGCTTAGTACAGGGTAATTCACCCCTCCACTTT,CASSLVQGNSPLHF
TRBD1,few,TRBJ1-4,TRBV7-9,TGTGCCAGCGCCGACAGGGCGGGTAATGAAAAACTGTTTTTT,CASADRAGNEKLFF
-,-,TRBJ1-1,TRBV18,TGTGCCAGCTCACCCAACAAAGGGGTAGGAGAAGCTTTCTTT,CASSPNKGVGEAFF
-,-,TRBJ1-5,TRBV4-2,TGTGCCAGCAGCCAAAATTCTTTTGGGGCAGCTAGCAATCAGCCCCAGCATTTT,CASSQNSFGAASNQPQHF
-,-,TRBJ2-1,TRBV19,TGTGCCAGCAAGTACAGGGAGACCTACAATGAGCAGTTCTTC,CASKYRETYNEQFF
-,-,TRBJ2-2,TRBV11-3,TGTGCCAGCAGCTCTTCGGACGGTCCCGGGGAGCTGTTTTTT,CASSSSDGPGELFF
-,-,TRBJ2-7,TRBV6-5,TGTGCCAGCAGACTAACTAAGGACAGCTACGAGCAGTACTTC,CASRLTKDSYEQYF
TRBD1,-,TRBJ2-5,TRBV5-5,TGTGCCAGCAGCGCTATGACAGGGGGGCTGGAGACCCAGTACTTC,CASSAMTGGLETQYF
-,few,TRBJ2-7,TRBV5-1,TGCGCCAGCAGCTTGAGTTTGTTGACAGTCGAACCCTACGAGCAGTACTTC,CASSLSLLTVEPYEQYF
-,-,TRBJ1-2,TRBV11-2,TGTGCCAGCAGCTTAGATCTCTCTCGTGGAGGAGACTTC,CASSLDLSRGGDF
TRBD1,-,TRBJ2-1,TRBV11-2,TGTGCCAGCAGCTTCCGGACAGGGTACAATGAGCAGTTCTTC,CASSFRTGYNEQFF
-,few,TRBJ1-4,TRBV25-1,TGTGCCAGCAGTGATTATGGGGCTTACGGTGAAAAACTGTTTTTT,CASSDYGAYGEKLFF
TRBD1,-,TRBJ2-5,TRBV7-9,TGTGCCAGCAGCTTATCAGGACAGGGGCAAGAGACCCAGTACTTC,CASSLSGQGQETQYF
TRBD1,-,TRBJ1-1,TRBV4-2,TGTGCCAGCAGCCGGGGACAGGGCCCCATGAACACTGAAGCTTTCTTT,CASSRGQGPMNTEAFF
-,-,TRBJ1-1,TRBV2,TGTGCCAGCAGCCCATACAGGTGTGAAGCTTTCTTT,CASSPYRCEAFF
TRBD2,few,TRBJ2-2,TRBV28,TGTGCCAGCATGGTTAGCGGGAGAGGCACCGGGGAGCTGTTTTTT,CASMVSGRGTGELFF
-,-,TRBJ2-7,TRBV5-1,TGCGCCAGCAGCCCTCAGGGTAGGGGACTTGTCCCTTATGAGCAGTACTTC,CASSPQGRGLVPYEQYF
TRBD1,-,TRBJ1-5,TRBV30,TGTGCCTGGAGCGGGGACAGTCTGGGGAATCAGCCCCAGCATTTT,CAWSGDSLGNQPQHF
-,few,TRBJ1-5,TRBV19,TGTGCCAGTAGCGACACCAATCAGCCCCAGCATTTT,CASSDTNQPQHF
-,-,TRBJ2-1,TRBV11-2,TGTGCCAGCAGCTTAGGGGGCGGAAAGCACAATGAGCAGTTCTTC,CASSLGGGKHNEQFF
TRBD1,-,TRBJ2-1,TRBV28,TGTGCCAGCAGTTTACCGGGACAGGGGTTTGATGAGCAGTTCTTC,CASSLPGQGFDEQFF
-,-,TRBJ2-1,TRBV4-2,TGTGCCAGCAGCCGTAAACAGGGTCAATGGGACAATGAGCAGTTCTTC,CASSRKQGQWDNEQFF
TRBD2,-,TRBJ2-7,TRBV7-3,TGTGCCAGCAGGCCATATGGGGGTGGGGGGGATCGGGACGAGCAGTACTTC,CASRPYGGGGDRDEQYF
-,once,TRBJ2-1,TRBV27,TGTGCCAGCAGTCGGGGTAGGGAACCCTACAATGAGCAGTTCTTC,CASSRGREPYNEQFF
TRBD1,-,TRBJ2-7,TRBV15,TGTGCCACCAGCGGAGATGGGACAGGGGACTCCTACGAGCAGTACTTC,CATSGDGTGDSYEQYF
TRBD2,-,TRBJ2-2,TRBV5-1,TGCGCCAGCAGGTCTAGCGGGAGTTCGTTCGGGGAGCTGTTTTTT,CASRSSGSSFGELFF
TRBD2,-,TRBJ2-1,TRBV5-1,TGCGCCAGCAACAGGATAGCGGGAGTCGGGAACAATGAGCAGTTCTTC,CASNRIAGVGNNEQFF
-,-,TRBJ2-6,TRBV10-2,TGCGCCAGCAGTGAGTCTGTGGAGACAGTGGATTCCTCTGGGGCCAACGTCCTGACTTTC,CASSESVETVDSSGANVLTF
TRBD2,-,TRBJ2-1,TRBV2,TGTGCCAGCACTAGCGGGAGGAAGCATGAGCAGTTCTTC,CASTSGRKHEQFF
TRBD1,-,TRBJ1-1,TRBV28,TGTGCCAGCAGTCCCGGACAGGGGGCACGGGGCACTGAAGCTTTCTTT,CASSPGQGARGTEAFF
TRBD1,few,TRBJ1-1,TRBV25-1,TGTGCCAGCAGTGGAGGACAGGCGATTGGAACTGAAGCTTTCTTT,CASSGGQAIGTEAFF
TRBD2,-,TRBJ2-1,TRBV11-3,TGTGCCAGCAGCTTAGATCGGGCTCTAGCGGGGAACAATGAGCAGTTCTTC,CASSLDRALAGNNEQFF
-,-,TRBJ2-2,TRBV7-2,TGTGCCAGCAGCTCCGTCTACTCGACCGGGGAGCTGTTTTTT,CASSSVYSTGELFF
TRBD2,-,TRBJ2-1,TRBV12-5,TGTGCTAGTGGTTTTTTGACTAGCGGGAGGGGGAGTGAGCAGTTCTTC,CASGFLTSGRGSEQFF
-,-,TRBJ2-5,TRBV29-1,TGCAGCGTTATGACAGCTGGGTCGGAGACCCAGTACTTC,CSVMTAGSETQYF
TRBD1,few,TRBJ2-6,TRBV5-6,TGTGCCAGCAGCACGAGACAGGGGGCAGCTGGGGCCAACGTCCTGACTTTC,CASSTRQGAAGANVLTF
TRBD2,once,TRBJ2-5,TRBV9,TGTGCCAGCAGCGTAGGTCTAGCGGGAACTCAAGAGACCCAGTACTTC,CASSVGLAGTQETQYF
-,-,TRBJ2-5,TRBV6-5,TGTGCCAGCAGTTACTCCGCTAGCAGACAAGAGACCCAGTACTTC,CASSYSASRQETQYF
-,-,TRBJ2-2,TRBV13,TGTGCCAGCAGCCTCACCGGGGAGCTGTTTTTT,CASSLTGELFF